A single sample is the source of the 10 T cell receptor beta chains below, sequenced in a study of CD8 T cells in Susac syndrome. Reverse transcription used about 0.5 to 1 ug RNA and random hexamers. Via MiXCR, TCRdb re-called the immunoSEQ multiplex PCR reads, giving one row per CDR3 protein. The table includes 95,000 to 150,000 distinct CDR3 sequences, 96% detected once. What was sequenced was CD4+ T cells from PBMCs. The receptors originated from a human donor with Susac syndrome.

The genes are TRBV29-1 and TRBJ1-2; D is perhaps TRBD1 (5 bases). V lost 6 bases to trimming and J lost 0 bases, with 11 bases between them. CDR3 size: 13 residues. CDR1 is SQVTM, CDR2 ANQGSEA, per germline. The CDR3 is CSVGDVANYGYTF. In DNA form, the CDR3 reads TGCAGCGTCGGGGACGTAGCTAACTATGGCTACACCTTC.

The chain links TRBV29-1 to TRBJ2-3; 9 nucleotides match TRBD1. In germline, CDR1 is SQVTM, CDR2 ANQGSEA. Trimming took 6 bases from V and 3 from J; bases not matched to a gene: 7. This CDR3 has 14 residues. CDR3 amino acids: CSVPGTGITDTQYF. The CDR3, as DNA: TGCAGCGTACCCGGGACAGGGATAACAGATACGCAGTATTTT.

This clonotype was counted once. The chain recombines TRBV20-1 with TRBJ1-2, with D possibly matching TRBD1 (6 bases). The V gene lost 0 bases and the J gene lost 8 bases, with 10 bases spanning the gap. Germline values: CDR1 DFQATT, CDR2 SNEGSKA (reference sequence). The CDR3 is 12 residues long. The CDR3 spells CSAREGARGYTF. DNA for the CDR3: TGCAGTGCTAGAGAGGGGGCGCGCGGCTACACCTTC.

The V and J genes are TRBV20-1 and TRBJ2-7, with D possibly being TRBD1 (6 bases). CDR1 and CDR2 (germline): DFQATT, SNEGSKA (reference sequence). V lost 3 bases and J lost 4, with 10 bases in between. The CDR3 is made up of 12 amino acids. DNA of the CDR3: TGCAGTGCTAGCAGGGGTGGGTACGAGCAGTACTTC. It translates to CSASRGGYEQYF.

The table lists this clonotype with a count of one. The CDR3: CASSPWTSGRAGELFF. CDR3 in DNA: TGTGCCAGCAGCCCCTGGACTAGCGGGAGGGCCGGGGAGCTGTTTTTT. The rearrangement joins TRBV9 to TRBJ2-2; TRBD2 agrees at 15 bases. Germline-derived CDR1 and CDR2 are SGDLS and YYNGEE. The CDR3 is 16 amino acids. J was trimmed by 6 bases and V by 4 bases; bases with no gene match: 4.

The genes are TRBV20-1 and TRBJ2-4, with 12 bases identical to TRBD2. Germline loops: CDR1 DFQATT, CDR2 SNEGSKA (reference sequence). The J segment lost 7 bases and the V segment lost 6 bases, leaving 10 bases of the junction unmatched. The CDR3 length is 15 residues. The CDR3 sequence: CSARRALAGGNIQYF. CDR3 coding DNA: TGCAGTGCCCGAAGGGCCCTAGCGGGAGGGAACATTCAGTACTTC.

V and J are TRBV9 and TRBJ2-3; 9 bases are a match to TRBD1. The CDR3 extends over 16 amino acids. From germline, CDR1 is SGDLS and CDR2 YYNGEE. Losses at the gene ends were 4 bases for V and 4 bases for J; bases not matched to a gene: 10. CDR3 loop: CASSISQGQGADTQYF. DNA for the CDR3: TGTGCCAGCAGCATCAGCCAGGGACAGGGTGCAGATACGCAGTATTTT.

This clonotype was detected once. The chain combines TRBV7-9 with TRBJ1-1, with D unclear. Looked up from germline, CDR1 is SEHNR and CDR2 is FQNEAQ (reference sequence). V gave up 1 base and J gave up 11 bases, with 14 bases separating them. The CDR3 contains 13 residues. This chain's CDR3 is CASSLGGEGRAFF. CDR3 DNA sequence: TGTGCCAGCAGCTTAGGCGGCGAAGGAAGGGCTTTCTTT.

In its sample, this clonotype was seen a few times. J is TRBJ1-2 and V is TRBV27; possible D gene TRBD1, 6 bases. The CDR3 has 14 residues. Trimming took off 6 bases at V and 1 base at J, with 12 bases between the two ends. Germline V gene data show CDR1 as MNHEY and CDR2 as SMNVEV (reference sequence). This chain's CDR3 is CASSLQGDNYGYTF. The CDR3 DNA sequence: TGTGCCAGCAGCCTACAGGGTGATAACTATGGCTACACCTTC.

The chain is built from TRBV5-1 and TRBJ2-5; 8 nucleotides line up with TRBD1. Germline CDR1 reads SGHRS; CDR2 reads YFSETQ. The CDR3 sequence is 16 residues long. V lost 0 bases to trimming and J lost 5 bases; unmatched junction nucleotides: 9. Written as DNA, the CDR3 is TGCGCCAGCAGCTTGGAGAGACAGGGGATTTCGGAGACCCAGTACTTC. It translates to CASSLERQGISETQYF.